The present TCR beta chain was sequenced within a study of patients and donors after allogeneic stem cell transplantation. This clonotype showed up many times. CDR1 is SGHNT, CDR2 YENEEA, per germline. V was pared by 5 bases and J by 0 bases, with 1 base between. The CDR3 loop spans 12 amino acids. TCRdb re-derived calls from the RT-PCR reads in MiXCR, one entry per CDR3 protein. The table lists under 95,000 distinct CDR3 sequences, 4% to 5% of them singletons. This clonotype originated in a human donor who was either an allogeneic HSCT recipient or a stem cell or donor lymphocyte infusion donor (not recorded which). It is not recorded whose cells these are; they may come from a transplant donor. J is TRBJ2-2 and V is TRBV11-3; no firm D call. Sample: blood, either unsorted or a sorted T cell fraction (not recorded which). The CDR3 nucleotides are TGTGCCAGCAGCCCGAACACCGGGGAGCTGTTTTTT. Encoded protein: CASSPNTGELFF.